The source of this T cell receptor beta chain is a study of a mutant IDH1 vaccine in newly diagnosed glioma (TCRdb year 2021). Regarding the research as a whole: Vaccination was initiated 4-6 weeks after radiotherapy alone, or concurrently with temozolomide cycles in the chemotherapy-containing groups. Of the 32 patients who were treated, 62.5% were male and about 40% were female, and the mean age was around 40 years. Before enrollment, patients had received standard therapy of radiotherapy alone, temozolomide alone, or radiochemotherapy with temozolomide; most received the combination. The week-35 safety follow-up took place at visit V12, and the week-47 end of study took place at visit V13. Six visits were used for peripheral blood collection: V03 (baseline), V05, V07, V10, V12 and V13. Longitudinal TCRB deep sequencing was performed for some 25 treated patients wherever samples were available for exploratory analyses.

Unmatched junction bases come to 10, with V trimmed by 7 bases and J by 3 bases. Its CDR3 holds 15 amino acids, cysteine through phenylalanine. Only the CDR3 region is kept as DNA, spanning 45 bases read in frame from base 1. CDR1 MNHEY and CDR2 SMNVEV are derived from the germline V gene (reference sequence). Regarding this clone: Its antigen is still unknown. Base qualities are not provided; no much larger clone lies one nucleotide away.

Overall study outcomes, separate from this receptor: According to the authors, sample limitations meant that analyses of patient blood samples could not be reproduced. Pseudoprogression seemed to be unrelated to changes in the top peripheral T cell clonotypes found by TCRB sequencing. Selection of PBMC samples for TCRB deep sequencing was based on availability. Immune responses induced by the vaccine were seen in 90% to 95% of patients across multiple MHC alleles.

The time point label on this specimen signifies: week 47, end of study. A 20-mer mutant IDH1 peptide at 300 micrograms in Montanide made up each vaccine dose, which was injected subcutaneously together with topical imiquimod. Eight vaccinations were administered to patients in weeks 1, 3, 5, 7, 11, 15, 19 and 23, corresponding to visits V03 through V10. Donors had newly diagnosed WHO grade 3 or 4 IDH1-mutant astrocytomas with loss of nuclear ATRX. The samples were drawn from NOA16, a multicentre, single-arm, open-label phase I trial in Germany that tested a mutant IDH1 peptide vaccine in humans for the first time. The DNeasy Blood and Tissue Kit was used to extract genomic DNA from EDTA blood for TCRB sequencing. The library relied on the immunoSEQ multiplex PCR assay. Following the manufacturer's protocol, the hsTCRB Kit was used to amplify rearranged TCR beta chain sequences. TCRB libraries were sequenced on an Illumina MiSeq. As for the authors' bioinformatics: Demultiplexing, trimming and gene mapping were performed with the kit vendor's proprietary platform. TCRdb's version of the immuneACCESS table is confined to in-frame rearrangements and falls short of the full clone set. An unresolved V gene accounts for under half of the shortfall where checked; the remainder is of unknown origin. Clonal size and the V and J genes are those of that table, whereas D and trimming came from the DNA. Across this sample there are 30,000 to 45,000 clones, with about 81% seen only once. Jointly, the top ten make up about 9% of the sample.

The V and J segments used are TRBV27 and TRBJ2-7; 9 central bases correspond to TRBD2. Sample: PBMCs, taken from a glioma patient whose treatment included an IDH1 peptide vaccine. The clonotype comes from a man aged 40-50 years with glioma. The CDR3 region reads CASTQSSGSVYEQYF. The DNA reads TGTGCCAGCACCCAAAGTAGCGGGAGTGTCTACGAGCAGTACTTC.